The T cell receptor (beta chain) under discussion was sequenced for a study of blood T cell repertoires in COVID-19. How the authors handled the data: Reference gene primer amplification in the assay estimated nucleated cell counts. Profiled with immunoSEQ multiplex PCR; TCRdb holds only in-frame clones, not every one. That table is the source of V, J and clone size, and D and trimming were worked out from the DNA. This table has just under 250,000 clones, about 89% appearing once. The CDR3 is made up of 15 amino acids. Germline V CDR1 and CDR2: MGHRA, YSYEKL. Of note for this clone: One junction end disagrees with the germline gene, perhaps due to a read error.

The chain carries TRBV4-1 and TRBJ2-7; D remains unclear. Material: PBMCs or T cells enriched from blood (not recorded which). This sequence was found in a woman under 40 who had recovered from COVID-19. DNA of the CDR3: TGCGCCAGCAGCGAAGAGGCTCTGAAGAGCGACGAGCAGTACTTC. Its translation is CASSEEALKSDEQYF.